This T cell receptor beta chain is from a study of blood T cell repertoires in COVID-19. About the study: Italy, Spain and the United States were the sources of the convalescent and acute COVID-19 samples. The analysed material was cDNA or gDNA that came from T cells, B-cell-depleted T cells, or PBMCs.

Looked up from germline, CDR1 is MNHEY and CDR2 is SVGAGI. This CDR3 spans 12 amino acids. Trimming took off 8 bases at V and 4 bases at J, with 11 bases between the two ends. Original data processing: It was from reference gene primer amplification that nucleated cell counts were estimated. The table came from immunoSEQ multiplex PCR; TCRdb's copy has only in-frame clones and leaves some out. That table supplies the V and J calls and clone size; D and trimming were determined from the DNA. Here the sample spans 95,000 to 150,000 clones, 86% being singletons. The clonotype was recovered from a middle-aged man with acute or convalescent COVID-19. Sequencing input: peripheral blood. The V and J genes are TRBV6-5 and TRBJ1-2; the D gene is possibly TRBD1 (5 bases). The CDR3 sequence: CASGGGAYGYTF. Here the CDR3 DNA reads TGTGCCAGCGGGGGGGGTGCCTATGGCTACACCTTC.